These 14 T cell receptor beta chains were sequenced from one sample in a study of blood T cell repertoires in COVID-19. The repertoire was sequenced with immunoSEQ multiplex PCR; TCRdb's copy has only in-frame clones and lacks some. The table shows 65,000 to 95,000 clones, with around four fifths occurring only once. The material sequenced was peripheral blood. These receptors were collected from a man aged 55 to 70 with COVID-19, enrolled during active disease.

This clone is a singleton in its sample. The chain couples TRBV5-1 to TRBJ2-2; D unclear. The germline gives CDR1 SGHRS, CDR2 YFSETQ. The ends were cut back, 0 bases at V and 0 bases at J, with 12 bases in the middle. The CDR3 runs 17 residues. The DNA for the CDR3 is TGCGCCAGCAGCTTGGCGGTCATGGGCCCGAACACCGGGGAGCTGTTTTTT. It is translated as CASSLAVMGPNTGELFF.

This chain uses TRBV5-1 with TRBJ2-5, with D perhaps matching TRBD2 (5 bases). Germline lookup yields CDR1 SGHRS and CDR2 YFSETQ. The CDR3 is made up of 15 amino acids. The V end was cut by 3 bases, the J end by 2 bases, with 14 bases between. The CDR3 spells CASSYEPSGQETQYF. As DNA, the CDR3 is TGCGCCAGCAGCTACGAGCCCAGCGGACAAGAGACCCAGTACTTC.

V is TRBV7-2 and J is TRBJ2-7; 7 bases align to TRBD2. This CDR3 is built from 13 residues. J was trimmed by 2 bases and V by 5 bases; bases with no gene match: 3. Germline CDR1 is SGHTA and CDR2 is FQGNSA. Here the CDR3 DNA reads TGTGCCAGCAGCCGTGGGACTACCTACGAGCAGTACTTC. It translates to CASSRGTTYEQYF.

The chain joins TRBV5-4 to TRBJ2-2; 9 nucleotides agree with TRBD2. After removal of 6 bases from V and 4 bases from J, the junction contained 7 bases not matched to a gene. The CDR3 has 15 residues. Germline CDR1 and CDR2: SGHNT and YYREEE (reference sequence). In DNA form, the CDR3 reads TGTGCCAGCATATCTAGCGGGGATGTCACCGGGGAGCTGTTTTTT. It specifies CASISSGDVTGELFF. Looking up the rest from reference TRBV5-4 and TRBJ2-2 gives the full variable domain: ETGVTQSPTHLIKTRGQQVTLRCSSQSGHNTVSWYQQALGQGPQFIFQYYREEENGRGNFPPRFSGLQFPNYSSELNVNALELDDSALYLCASISSGDVTGELFFGEGSRLTVL.

The chain carries TRBV5-6 and TRBJ2-5, with 12 bases matching TRBD1. In germline, CDR1 is SGHDT, CDR2 YYEEEE. The CDR3 sequence is 16 residues long. Trimming cost V 3 bases and J 0 bases; bases outside gene matches: 3. As DNA, the CDR3 is TGTGCCAGCAGCTGGGGACAGGGGGCGTACCAAGAGACCCAGTACTTC. Translating gives CASSWGQGAYQETQYF.

The V gene is TRBV5-8, the J gene TRBJ2-5; perhaps TRBD1 as D (6 bases). The germline V gene has CDR1 SGHTS and CDR2 YDEGEE. V shed 5 bases and J shed 5 bases, with 13 bases lying between them. This CDR3 is built from 13 residues. CDR3 residues: CASSHDRLETQYF. CDR3 in DNA: TGTGCCAGCAGTCATGACAGGTTGGAGACCCAGTACTTC.

With respect to this clone: Other DNA sequences within the sample encode an identical CDR3. This chain uses TRBV5-1 with TRBJ2-1; TRBD2 might be the D (6 bases). Deletions cut 5 bases from V and 0 bases from J, with 15 bases between. Germline V gene sequence: CDR1 SGHRS, CDR2 YFSETQ. There are 16 residues in the CDR3. CDR3 sequence: CASSLTSGSSYNEQFF. Here the CDR3 DNA reads TGCGCCAGCAGTTTGACTAGTGGGAGCTCCTACAATGAGCAGTTCTTC.

This clone was found many times. V usage is TRBV6-5 and J usage is TRBJ2-7, with D unresolved. This CDR3 region has 15 residues. The V gene lost 2 bases and the J gene lost 0 bases, with 11 bases spanning the gap. Germline assignment: CDR1 MNHEY and CDR2 SVGAGI. CDR3 loop: CASSYRQDSSYEQYF. The CDR3 DNA reads TGTGCCAGCAGTTACCGGCAGGATAGCTCCTACGAGCAGTACTTC.

The rearrangement links TRBV18 to TRBJ1-1; a possible D gene is TRBD1 (5 bases). V shed 2 bases and J shed 4 bases, with 11 bases lying between them. CDR3 size: 14 residues. Germline loops: CDR1 KGHSH, CDR2 LQKENI. The CDR3: CASSPSGRGTEAFF. CDR3 coding DNA: TGTGCCAGCTCACCATCCGGGAGGGGCACTGAAGCTTTCTTT.

The V call is TRBV12-3 or TRBV12-4, the J call TRBJ1-3; D gene uncertain. The V and J ends lost 7 bases and 3 bases respectively, with 7 bases between them. This CDR3 has 12 residues. In DNA form, the CDR3 reads TGTGCCAGCACCGTACATGGAAACACCATATATTTT. Protein product: CASTVHGNTIYF.

This chain links TRBV7-3 with TRBJ2-3; 8 bases agree with TRBD2. CDR1 and CDR2 (germline): SGHTA, FQGTGA. J was trimmed by 6 bases and V by 0 bases; bases with no gene match: 2. This CDR3 is built from 14 residues. CDR3 nucleotide sequence: TGTGCCAGCAGCTTAACCGGGACTAGGGATACGCAGTATTTT. It translates to CASSLTGTRDTQYF. Variable domain in full (rest from reference TRBV7-3 and TRBJ2-3): GAGVSQTPSNKVTEKGKYVELRCDPISGHTALYWYRQSLGQGPEFLIYFQGTGAADDSGLPNDRFFAVRPEGSVSTLKIQRTERGDSAVYLCASSLTGTRDTQYFGPGTRLTVL.

This clone was detected only a few times. This chain links TRBV19 with TRBJ1-5; TRBD1 aligns across 9 bases. CDR3 length: 13 amino acids. Unmatched junction bases numbered 6, after V lost 11 bases and J lost 4 bases. CDR1 LNHDA and CDR2 SQIVND come from the germline V gene (reference sequence). CDR3 sequence: CAAKDRGNQPQHF. The CDR3 DNA reads as TGTGCCGCTAAGGACAGGGGAAATCAGCCCCAGCATTTT.

The genes are TRBV2 and TRBJ2-5; 9 bases fit TRBD1. The CDR3 covers 13 residues. Germline V gene data show CDR1 as SNHLY and CDR2 as FYNNEI. Trimming at V came to 8 bases and at J to 1 base, leaving 2 bases not matched to a gene. This CDR3 reads CASLTGGQETQYF. The CDR3, as DNA: TGTGCCAGCTTGACAGGGGGCCAAGAGACCCAGTACTTC.

The CDR3 here is CASSLARPDGDGYTF. CDR3 coding DNA: TGTGCCAGCAGCTTAGCGCGACCGGACGGGGATGGCTACACCTTC. The chain is built from TRBV7-9 and TRBJ1-2; D is unresolved. With 0 bases removed from V and 6 bases from J, the gap between germline ends came to 14 bases. Germline-derived CDR1 and CDR2 are SEHNR and FQNEAQ (reference sequence). The CDR3 contains 15 residues.